Following are 29 T cell receptor beta chains from one sample sequenced in a study of shared clonotypes between healthy human individuals. Libraries were prepared by immunoSEQ multiplex PCR; TCRdb keeps only in-frame clonotypes and omits some of them. The repertoire includes 2 million or so clones, around 95% of them detected once, and 0.13% sits in the top ten. Sequencing was done on a sample of naive CD4+ T cells sorted from blood. The subset here: CD45RA+ positively selected. The origin of the receptors is a man between 18 and 35 years old in good health.

Remarks on this clone: In the same sample, other DNA sequences code for this CDR3. The gene calls are TRBV5-1 and TRBJ2-7; D is tentatively TRBD1 or TRBD2 (5 bases each). This CDR3 is built from 14 residues. Trimming took off 0 bases at V and 0 bases at J, with 7 bases between the two ends. CDR1 SGHRS and CDR2 YFSETQ come from the germline V gene. CDR3 sequence: CASSLGDASYEQYF. The CDR3 DNA sequence: TGCGCCAGCAGCTTGGGGGACGCCTCCTACGAGCAGTACTTC.

The chain uses TRBV11-3 and TRBJ1-1; the D gene is possibly TRBD1 (5 bases). There are 14 residues in the CDR3. Germline V gene lookup returns CDR1 SGHNT and CDR2 YENEEA. V was trimmed by 0 bases and J by 8 bases, leaving 13 bases between them. The CDR3 loop is CASSLDSSDSEAFF. The CDR3 DNA reads TGTGCCAGCAGCTTAGATTCTTCCGACAGCGAAGCTTTCTTT. The whole variable domain, filled in from reference TRBV11-3 and TRBJ1-1, reads EAGVVQSPRYKIIEKKQPVAFWCNPISGHNTLYWYLQNLGQGPELLIRYENEEAVDDSQLPKDRFSAERLKGVDSTLKIQPAELGDSAVYLCASSLDSSDSEAFFGQGTRLTVV.

The rearrangement joins TRBV5-4 to TRBJ2-3; D uncertain. The CDR3 loop spans 13 amino acids. Trimming pared 0 bases from V and 2 bases from J, leaving 4 bases between. The V gene's germline CDR1 is SGHNT and CDR2 YYREEE (reference sequence). The CDR3 spells CASSLEATDTQYF. CDR3 coding DNA: TGTGCCAGCAGCTTGGAGGCCACAGATACGCAGTATTTT.

The V and J genes are TRBV19 and TRBJ1-2; D unclear. This CDR3 spans 14 amino acids. V gave up 3 bases and J gave up 8 bases, with 16 bases separating them. CDR1 is LNHDA and CDR2 is SQIVND in the germline V gene (reference sequence). The chain's CDR3 is CASSISDSKLGYTF. Written as DNA, the CDR3 is TGTGCCAGTAGTATTTCGGACTCGAAACTAGGCTACACCTTC.

The count of this clone is one. This sample also contains other DNA sequences that code for the same CDR3. The chain carries TRBV10-3 and TRBJ1-5; D is uncertain. V dropped 0 bases and J dropped 5 bases, with 11 bases sitting between them. CDR1 ENHRY and CDR2 SYGVKD come from the germline V gene. CDR3 length: 15 residues. DNA of the CDR3: TGTGCCATCAGTGAGTCGGGAGGGTTGGATCAGCCCCAGCATTTT. It is translated as CAISESGGLDQPQHF.

The genes are TRBV30 and TRBJ1-2, with TRBD1 matching 7 bases. Losses at the gene ends were 6 bases for V and 6 bases for J; bases not matched to a gene: 10. Per germline, CDR1 GTSNPN and CDR2 SVGIG (reference sequence). The CDR3 is 13 residues long. The CDR3 here is CACPLGQVDGYTF. CDR3 in DNA: TGTGCCTGCCCACTCGGACAGGTGGATGGCTACACCTTC.

In this sample, this clone turned up once. This sequence joins TRBV11-3 and TRBJ2-5; a weak D match, TRBD2 (5 bases). Germline lookup yields CDR1 SGHNT and CDR2 YENEEA. The CDR3 runs to 14 residues. The ends were cut back, 4 bases at V and 5 bases at J, with 14 bases in the middle. CDR3 sequence reads: CASSSKRRGETQYF. CDR3 nucleotide sequence: TGTGCCAGCAGCTCGAAAAGACGCGGGGAGACCCAGTACTTC. The complete variable domain, with remaining parts taken from reference TRBV11-3 and TRBJ2-5, reads EAGVVQSPRYKIIEKKQPVAFWCNPISGHNTLYWYLQNLGQGPELLIRYENEEAVDDSQLPKDRFSAERLKGVDSTLKIQPAELGDSAVYLCASSSKRRGETQYFGPGTRLLVL.

The DNA of the CDR3 is TGCGCCAGCAGCCCCCGGACCAACTACAATGAGCAGTTCTTC. Protein product: CASSPRTNYNEQFF. The rearrangement links TRBV5-1 to TRBJ2-1; D ambiguous. V was pared by 4 bases and J by 3 bases, with 11 bases between. The germline CDR1 and CDR2 sequences are SGHRS and YFSETQ. This CDR3 is built from 14 residues. The variable domain in full, with the rest retrieved from reference TRBV5-1 and TRBJ2-1, is KAGVTQTPRYLIKTRGQQVTLSCSPISGHRSVSWYQQTPGQGLQFLFEYFSETQRNKGNFPGRFSGRQFSNSRSEMNVSTLELGDSALYLCASSPRTNYNEQFFGPGTRLTVL.

The count of this clone is one. This same CDR3 is encoded by further DNA sequences in the sample. The V and J genes are TRBV6-5 and TRBJ1-3, with no clear D. The CDR3 runs 14 residues. CDR1 is MNHEY, CDR2 SVGAGI, per germline. The V gene lost 3 bases and the J gene lost 0 bases, with 6 bases spanning the gap. The DNA for the CDR3 is TGTGCCAGCAGTTATCGGGACTCTGGAAACACCATATATTTT. It encodes CASSYRDSGNTIYF.

The chain carries TRBV5-1 and TRBJ1-2; D gene ambiguous. The length of the CDR3 is 14 residues. V lost 1 base and J 3 bases, leaving 10 bases between the germline ends. Germline CDR1 and CDR2: SGHRS and YFSETQ. The CDR3 protein is CASSLTGSHYGYTF. DNA for the CDR3: TGCGCCAGCAGCTTGACCGGGAGTCACTATGGCTACACCTTC. Full variable domain (outside the CDR3, taken from reference TRBV5-1 and TRBJ1-2): KAGVTQTPRYLIKTRGQQVTLSCSPISGHRSVSWYQQTPGQGLQFLFEYFSETQRNKGNFPGRFSGRQFSNSRSEMNVSTLELGDSALYLCASSLTGSHYGYTFGSGTRLTVV.

This chain connects TRBV7-8 to TRBJ1-6; D call uncertain. Germline V gene sequence: CDR1 SGHVS, CDR2 FQNEAQ. The CDR3 loop spans 15 amino acids. V shed 5 bases and J shed 8 bases, with 16 bases lying between them. This CDR3 reads CASSLDLDGYSPLHF. CDR3 DNA sequence: TGTGCCAGCAGCCTGGACCTGGACGGATATTCACCCCTCCACTTT.

In the case of this clone: At one end, the junction sequence differs from germline, possibly due to a read error. The chain joins TRBV7-7 to TRBJ2-5; TRBD2 is a possible D gene (5 bases). Germline values: CDR1 SSHAT, CDR2 FNYEAQ (reference sequence). This CDR3 is 15 amino acids long. CDR3 protein: CASSSSADFSKTQYF. The DNA of the CDR3 is TGTGCTAGCAGCTCCTCCGCGGACTTCTCGAAGACCCAGTACTTC.

The chain employs TRBV5-8 and TRBJ2-1; TRBD2 aligns across 12 bases. CDR1 and CDR2 from the germline V gene are SGHTS and YDEGEE. This CDR3 is built from 17 residues. After removal of 2 bases from V and 4 bases from J, the junction contained 7 bases not matched to a gene. DNA of the CDR3: TGTGCCAGCAGCTTCCCTCGACTAGCGGGGGCATACAATGAGCAGTTCTTC. It is translated as CASSFPRLAGAYNEQFF.

The chain couples TRBV18 to TRBJ1-5, with D possibly TRBD1 on 6 matching bases. Trimming removed 6 bases at V and 7 bases at J, with 19 bases between. CDR3 size: 15 residues. Germline lookup yields CDR1 KGHSH and CDR2 LQKENI. CDR3 bases: TGTGCCAGCTCCCCAGGACAGCGGGGGGGGCAGCCCCAGCATTTT. It specifies CASSPGQRGGQPQHF.

The rearrangement links TRBV6-1 to TRBJ1-5; D possibly corresponds to TRBD1 (6 bases). The CDR3 covers 19 residues. Trimming stripped 0 bases from V and 0 bases from J, with 18 bases between. Germline loops: CDR1 MNHNS, CDR2 SASEGT. CDR3 residues: CASSEAFGWGTNSNQPQHF. The CDR3 nucleotides are TGTGCCAGCAGTGAAGCGTTCGGTTGGGGGACAAATAGCAATCAGCCCCAGCATTTT.

The V and J genes are TRBV5-1 and TRBJ1-5, with TRBD1 identical over 10 bases. V shed 4 bases, J shed 4 bases, and the junction held 5 bases outside the gene matches. CDR1 SGHRS and CDR2 YFSETQ come from the germline V gene. The CDR3 sequence is 15 residues long. This chain's CDR3 is CASSIGTGVNQPQHF. CDR3 nucleotide sequence: TGCGCCAGCAGCATCGGGACAGGGGTTAATCAGCCCCAGCATTTT.

The rearrangement links TRBV4-2 to TRBJ1-4; a possible D gene is TRBD1 (5 bases). The CDR3 extends over 16 amino acids. V was trimmed by 0 bases and J by 8 bases, leaving 16 bases between them. CDR1 LGHNA and CDR2 YNFKEQ come from the germline V gene. The CDR3 loop reads CASSQDGRRGIEKLFF. CDR3 sequence (DNA): TGTGCCAGCAGCCAAGATGGGAGGAGGGGAATCGAAAAACTGTTTTTT.

The V and J genes are TRBV30 and TRBJ1-4, with D hard to call. The germline V gene has CDR1 GTSNPN and CDR2 SVGIG (reference sequence). The V end lost 0 bases, the J end lost 8 bases, and 10 bases lay between the germline ends. The CDR3 has 13 residues. CDR3: CAWSVPYQEKLFF. For the CDR3, the DNA is TGTGCCTGGAGTGTACCGTATCAGGAAAAACTGTTTTTT.

The CDR3, as DNA: TGTGCCAGCAGTTCTCTACAGGGAAGGTATAGCAATCAGCCCCAGCATTTT. This sequence encodes CASSSLQGRYSNQPQHF. The V call is TRBV27, the J call TRBJ1-5; maybe TRBD1 (6 bases). CDR3 length: 17 residues. CDR1 is MNHEY and CDR2 is SMNVEV in the germline V gene (reference sequence). V shed 4 bases and J shed 0 bases, with 16 bases lying between them.

This chain links TRBV5-1 with TRBJ2-7, with D tentatively TRBD2 (5 bases). The V and J ends lost 1 base and 0 bases respectively, with 11 bases between them. CDR1 SGHRS and CDR2 YFSETQ come from the germline V gene. CDR3 length equals 15 residues. Written as DNA, the CDR3 is TGCGCCAGCAGCTTGCTCTCCGGGGTCTCCTACGAGCAGTACTTC. This gives the protein CASSLLSGVSYEQYF.

This clone was detected only once. The chain carries TRBV30 and TRBJ2-5; unclear D gene. The CDR3 contains 13 residues. V lost 4 bases and J 2 bases, leaving 11 bases between the germline ends. CDR1 and CDR2 (germline): GTSNPN, SVGIG (reference sequence). Written as DNA, the CDR3 is TGTGCCTGGACCATACAGTCTCAAGAGACCCAGTACTTC. Translating it yields CAWTIQSQETQYF. The full variable domain, with the rest looked up from reference TRBV30 and TRBJ2-5, is SQTIHQWPATLVQPVGSPLSLECTVEGTSNPNLYWYRQAAGRGLQLLFYSVGIGQISSEVPQNLSASRPQDRQFILSSKKLLLSDSGFYLCAWTIQSQETQYFGPGTRLLVL.

The genes are TRBV30 and TRBJ2-3; a weak D match, TRBD2 (6 bases). The CDR3 sequence is 12 residues long. CDR1 and CDR2 (germline): GTSNPN, SVGIG (reference sequence). The V end lost 5 bases, the J end lost 0 bases, and 6 bases lay between the germline ends. CDR3 sequence: CAWGTSTDTQYF. DNA for the CDR3: TGTGCCTGGGGGACTAGCACAGATACGCAGTATTTT.

The gene calls are TRBV7-6 and TRBJ2-7, with D perhaps TRBD1 (6 bases). The CDR3 is 13 amino acids. Trimming removed 1 base from V and 4 bases from J, with 8 bases in between. Germline CDR1 and CDR2: SGHVS and FNYEAQ. For the CDR3, the DNA is TGTGCCAGCAGCTTAGGGACAGAGTACGAGCAGTACTTC. The encoded protein is CASSLGTEYEQYF.

Remarks on this clone: This may come from a read error, since a much larger clone is one base off. The sample carries other DNA sequences with the same CDR3. CDR3 amino acids: CASSSTGNYGYTF. CDR3 sequence (DNA): TGTGCCAGCAGCTCGACAGGGAACTATGGCTACACCTTC. The V call is TRBV28, the J call TRBJ1-2; 7 bases are a match to TRBD1. The germline V gene has CDR1 MDHEN and CDR2 SYDVKM. The CDR3 loop spans 13 amino acids. V dropped 6 bases and J dropped 2; count of bases not matched to a gene: 3.

The rearrangement links TRBV19 to TRBJ2-7, with 9 positions matching TRBD1. The CDR3 is made up of 15 amino acids. Germline V gives CDR1 LNHDA, CDR2 SQIVND (reference sequence). The J segment lost 6 bases and the V segment lost 2 bases, leaving 8 bases of the junction unmatched. The CDR3 loop is CASSIWGQGGLEQYF. DNA of the CDR3: TGTGCCAGTAGTATATGGGGACAGGGAGGACTCGAGCAGTACTTC. The complete variable domain, with remaining parts taken from reference TRBV19 and TRBJ2-7, reads DGGITQSPKYLFRKEGQNVTLSCEQNLNHDAMYWYRQDPGQGLRLIYYSQIVNDFQKGDIAEGYSVSREKKESFPLTVTSAQKNPTAFYLCASSIWGQGGLEQYFGPGTRLTVT.

This clone occurred once. The rearrangement joins TRBV6-4 to TRBJ2-5, with TRBD1 matching 7 bases. From germline, CDR1 is MRHNA and CDR2 SNTAGT. This CDR3 region has 13 residues. Trimming removed 9 bases from V and 2 bases from J; junction bases left unmatched: 6. CDR3 nucleotides: TGTGCCAGGACCGGACAGGAACAAGAGACCCAGTACTTC. Translation: CARTGQEQETQYF.

The J gene is TRBJ1-1, the V gene TRBV5-1; D is unresolved. The ends were cut back, 4 bases at V and 1 base at J, with 14 bases in the middle. This CDR3 has 15 residues. Germline loops: CDR1 SGHRS, CDR2 YFSETQ. CDR3 bases: TGCGCCAGCAGCCCATCGGCGGGAGCGAACACTGAAGCTTTCTTT. Translating gives CASSPSAGANTEAFF.

V and J are TRBV19 and TRBJ2-5; 13 bases map to TRBD2. Unmatched junction bases numbered 5, after V lost 5 bases and J lost 2 bases. The germline V gene encodes CDR1 LNHDA and CDR2 SQIVND (reference sequence). CDR3 length: 16 residues. The CDR3 DNA follows: TGTGCCAGTAGTCTGGGGGGACTAGCGGGACAAGAGACCCAGTACTTC. It translates to CASSLGGLAGQETQYF.

The chain links TRBV20-1 to TRBJ2-5, with unresolved D. The CDR3 runs 11 residues. Germline V gives CDR1 DFQATT, CDR2 SNEGSKA (reference sequence). V was pared by 5 bases and J by 4 bases, with 8 bases between. The CDR3 bases are TGCAGTGCTGGGCCGTCAGAGACCCAGTACTTC. Translating it yields CSAGPSETQYF.